This record concerns one T cell receptor beta chain sequence. What it recognizes is unknown. There are 18 residues in the CDR3. Trimming stripped 2 bases from V and 0 bases from J, with 17 bases between. Germline lookup yields CDR1 SGHTA and CDR2 FQGNSA. The data originate from a study of blood T cells in healthy people across ages. Study results and limitations: Roughly linear declines in TCR beta diversity per million T cells occurred with age. Naive and antigen-experienced cells were not separated, limiting conclusive comparison.

Then a second PCR, running about 6 to 11 cycles, was carried out with a sample-barcoded 5' primer and a J-beta primer mix. Every cDNA molecule bore a tag from a template-switch adaptor containing 12 random nucleotides. TCRdb called the 5' RACE reads again in MiXCR, with one record for every CDR3 protein. The data contain 700,000 or so distinct CDR3 sequences, about a fifth of them seen just once; the ten biggest clones take up 22%. The chain recombines TRBV7-2 with TRBJ2-1, with TRBD1 as a possible D gene (6 bases). This clonotype was sampled from a man in his 70s in good health. Sequencing input: blood. For the CDR3, the DNA is TGTGCCAGCAGCTTAAGGCCCCCCTGGGGGCTCTCCTACAATGAGCAGTTCTTC. This sequence encodes CASSLRPPWGLSYNEQFF.